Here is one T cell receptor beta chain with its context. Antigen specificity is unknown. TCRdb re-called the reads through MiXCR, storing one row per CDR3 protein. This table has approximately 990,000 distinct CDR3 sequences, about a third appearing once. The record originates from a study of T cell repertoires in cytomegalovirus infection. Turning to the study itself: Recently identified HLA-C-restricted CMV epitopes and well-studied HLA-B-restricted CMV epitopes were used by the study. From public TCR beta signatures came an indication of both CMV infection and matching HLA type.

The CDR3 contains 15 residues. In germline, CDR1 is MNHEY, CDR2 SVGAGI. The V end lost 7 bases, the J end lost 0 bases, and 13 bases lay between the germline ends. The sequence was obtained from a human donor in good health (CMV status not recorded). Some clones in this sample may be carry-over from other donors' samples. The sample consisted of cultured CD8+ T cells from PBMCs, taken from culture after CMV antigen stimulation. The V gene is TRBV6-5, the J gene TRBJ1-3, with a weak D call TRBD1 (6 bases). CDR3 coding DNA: TGTGCCAGCAAAGGGGGGAGAAACTCTGGAAACACCATATATTTT. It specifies CASKGGRNSGNTIYF.